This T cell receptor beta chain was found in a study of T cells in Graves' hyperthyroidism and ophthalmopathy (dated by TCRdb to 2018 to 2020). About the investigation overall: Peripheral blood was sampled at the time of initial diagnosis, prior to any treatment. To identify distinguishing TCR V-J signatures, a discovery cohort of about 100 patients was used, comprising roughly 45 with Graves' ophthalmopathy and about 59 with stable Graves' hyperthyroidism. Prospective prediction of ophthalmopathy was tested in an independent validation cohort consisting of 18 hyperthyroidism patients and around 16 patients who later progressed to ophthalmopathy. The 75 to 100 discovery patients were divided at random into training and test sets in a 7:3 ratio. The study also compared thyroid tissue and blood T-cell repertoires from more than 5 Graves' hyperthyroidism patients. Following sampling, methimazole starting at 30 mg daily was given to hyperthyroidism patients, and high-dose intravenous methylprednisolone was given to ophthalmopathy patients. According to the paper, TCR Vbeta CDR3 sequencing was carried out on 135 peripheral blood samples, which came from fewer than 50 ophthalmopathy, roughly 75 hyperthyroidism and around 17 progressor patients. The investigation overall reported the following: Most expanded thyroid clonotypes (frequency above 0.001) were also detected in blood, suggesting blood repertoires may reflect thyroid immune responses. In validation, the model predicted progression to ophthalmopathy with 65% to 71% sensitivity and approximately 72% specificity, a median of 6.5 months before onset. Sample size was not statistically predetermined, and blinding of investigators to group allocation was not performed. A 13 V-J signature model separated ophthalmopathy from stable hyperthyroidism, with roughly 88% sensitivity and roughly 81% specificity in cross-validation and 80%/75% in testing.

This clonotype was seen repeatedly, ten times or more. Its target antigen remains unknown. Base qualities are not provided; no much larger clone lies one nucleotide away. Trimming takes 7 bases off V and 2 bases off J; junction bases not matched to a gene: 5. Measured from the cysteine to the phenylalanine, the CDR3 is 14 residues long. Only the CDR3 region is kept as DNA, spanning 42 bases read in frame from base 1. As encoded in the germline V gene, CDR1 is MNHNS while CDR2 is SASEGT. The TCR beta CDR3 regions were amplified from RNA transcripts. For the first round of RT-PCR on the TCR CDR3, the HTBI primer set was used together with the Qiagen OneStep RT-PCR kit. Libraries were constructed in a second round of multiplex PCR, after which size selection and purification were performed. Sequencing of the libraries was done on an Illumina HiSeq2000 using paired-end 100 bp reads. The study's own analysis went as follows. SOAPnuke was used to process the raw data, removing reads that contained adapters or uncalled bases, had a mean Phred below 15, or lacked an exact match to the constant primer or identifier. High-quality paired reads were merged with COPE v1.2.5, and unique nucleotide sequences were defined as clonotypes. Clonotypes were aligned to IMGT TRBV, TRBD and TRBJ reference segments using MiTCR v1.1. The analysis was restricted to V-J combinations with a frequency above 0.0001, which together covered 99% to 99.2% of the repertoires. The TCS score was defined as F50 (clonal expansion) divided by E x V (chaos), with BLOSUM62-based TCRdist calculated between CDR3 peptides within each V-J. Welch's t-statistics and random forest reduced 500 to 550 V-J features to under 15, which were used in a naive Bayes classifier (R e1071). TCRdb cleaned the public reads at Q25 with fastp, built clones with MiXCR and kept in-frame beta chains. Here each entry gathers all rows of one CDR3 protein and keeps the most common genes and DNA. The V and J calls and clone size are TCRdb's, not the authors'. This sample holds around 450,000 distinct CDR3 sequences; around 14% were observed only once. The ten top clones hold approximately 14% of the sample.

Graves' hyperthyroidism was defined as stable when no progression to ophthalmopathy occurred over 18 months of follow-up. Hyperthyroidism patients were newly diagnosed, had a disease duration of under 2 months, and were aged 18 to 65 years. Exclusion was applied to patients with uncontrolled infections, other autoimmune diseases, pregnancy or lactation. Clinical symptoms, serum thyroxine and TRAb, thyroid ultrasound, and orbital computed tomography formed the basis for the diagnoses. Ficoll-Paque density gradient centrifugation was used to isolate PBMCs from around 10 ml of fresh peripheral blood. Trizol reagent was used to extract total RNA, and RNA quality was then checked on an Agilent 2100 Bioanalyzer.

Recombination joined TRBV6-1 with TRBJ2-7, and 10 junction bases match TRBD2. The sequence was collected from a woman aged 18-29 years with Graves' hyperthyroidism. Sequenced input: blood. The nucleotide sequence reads TGTGCCAGCACCAGTAGCGGGGGGACCTACGAGCAGTACTTC. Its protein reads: CASTSSGGTYEQYF.